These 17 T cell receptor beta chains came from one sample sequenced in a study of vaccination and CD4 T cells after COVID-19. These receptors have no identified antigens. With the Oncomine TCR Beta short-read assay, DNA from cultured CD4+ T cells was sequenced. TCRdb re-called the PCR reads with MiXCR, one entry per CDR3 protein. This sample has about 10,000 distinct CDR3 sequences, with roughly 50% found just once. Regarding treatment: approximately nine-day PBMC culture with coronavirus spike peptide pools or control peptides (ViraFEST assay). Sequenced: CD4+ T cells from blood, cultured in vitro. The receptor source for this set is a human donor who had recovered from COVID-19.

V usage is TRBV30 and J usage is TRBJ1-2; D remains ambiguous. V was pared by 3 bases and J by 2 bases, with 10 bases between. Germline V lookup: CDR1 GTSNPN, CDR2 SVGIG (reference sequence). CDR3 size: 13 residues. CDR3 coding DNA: TGTGCCTGGAGCCGCCTGGTAAACTATGGCTACACCTTC. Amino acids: CAWSRLVNYGYTF.

CDR3 in amino acids: CATSRSGRAGNEQFF. In DNA form, the CDR3 reads TGTGCCACCAGCCGGAGCGGGAGGGCAGGCAATGAGCAGTTCTTC. The chain has TRBV15 and TRBJ2-1; 10 nucleotides match TRBD2. Germline CDR1 and CDR2: LNHNV and YYDKDF (reference sequence). The junction had 7 bases not matched to a gene; V was cut back by 5 bases and J by 6 bases. The CDR3 extends over 15 amino acids.

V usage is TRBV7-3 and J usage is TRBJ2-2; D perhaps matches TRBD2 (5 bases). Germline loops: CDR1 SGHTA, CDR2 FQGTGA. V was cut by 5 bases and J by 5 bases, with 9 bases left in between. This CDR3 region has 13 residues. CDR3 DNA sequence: TGTGCCAGCAGCCCCACGGGAACCGGGGAGCTGTTTTTT. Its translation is CASSPTGTGELFF.

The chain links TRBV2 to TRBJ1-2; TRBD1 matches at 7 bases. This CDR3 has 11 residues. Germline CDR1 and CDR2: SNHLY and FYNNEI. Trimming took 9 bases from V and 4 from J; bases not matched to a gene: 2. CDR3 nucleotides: TGTGCCAGGAGGGGGCGCTATGGCTACACCTTC. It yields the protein CARRGRYGYTF. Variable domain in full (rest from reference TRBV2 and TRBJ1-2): EPEVTQTPSHQVTQMGQEVILRCVPISNHLYFYWYRQILGQKVEFLVSFYNNEISEKSEIFDDQFSVERPDGSNFTLKIRSTKLEDSAMYFCARRGRYGYTFGSGTRLTVV.

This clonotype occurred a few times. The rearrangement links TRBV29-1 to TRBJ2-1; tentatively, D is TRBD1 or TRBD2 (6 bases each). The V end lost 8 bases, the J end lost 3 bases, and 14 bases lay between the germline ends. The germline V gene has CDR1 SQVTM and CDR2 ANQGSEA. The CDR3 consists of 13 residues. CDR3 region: CSFEGGGYNEQFF. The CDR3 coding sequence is TGCAGCTTCGAAGGAGGGGGCTACAATGAGCAGTTCTTC.

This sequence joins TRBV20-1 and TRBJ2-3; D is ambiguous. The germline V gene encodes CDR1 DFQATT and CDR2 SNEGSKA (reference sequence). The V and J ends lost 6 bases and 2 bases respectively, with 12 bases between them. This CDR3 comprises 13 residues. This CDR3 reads CSASLLTTDTQYF. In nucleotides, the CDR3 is TGCAGTGCCTCACTACTTACCACAGATACGCAGTATTTT.

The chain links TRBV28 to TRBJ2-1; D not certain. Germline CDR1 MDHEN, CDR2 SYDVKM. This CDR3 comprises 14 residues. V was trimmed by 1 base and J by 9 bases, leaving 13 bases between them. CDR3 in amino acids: CASSLSGWVAEQFF. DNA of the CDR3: TGTGCCAGCAGTTTATCGGGCTGGGTCGCTGAGCAGTTCTTC. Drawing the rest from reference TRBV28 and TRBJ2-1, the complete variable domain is DVKVTQSSRYLVKRTGEKVFLECVQDMDHENMFWYRQDPGLGLRLIYFSYDVKMKEKGDIPEGYSVSREKKERFSLILESASTNQTSMYLCASSLSGWVAEQFFGPGTRLTVL.

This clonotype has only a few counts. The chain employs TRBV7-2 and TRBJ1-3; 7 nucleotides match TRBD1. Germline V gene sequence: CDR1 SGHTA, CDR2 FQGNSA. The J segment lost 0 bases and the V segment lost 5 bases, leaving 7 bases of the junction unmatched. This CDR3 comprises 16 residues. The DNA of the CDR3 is TGTGCCAGCAGCCGGGGACAGCCGAGCTCTGGAAACACCATATATTTT. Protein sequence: CASSRGQPSSGNTIYF. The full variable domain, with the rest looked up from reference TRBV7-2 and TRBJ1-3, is GAGVSQSPSNKVTEKGKDVELRCDPISGHTALYWYRQSLGQGLEFLIYFQGNSAPDKSGLPSDRFSAERTGGSVSTLTIQRTQQEDSAVYLCASSRGQPSSGNTIYFGEGSWLTVV.

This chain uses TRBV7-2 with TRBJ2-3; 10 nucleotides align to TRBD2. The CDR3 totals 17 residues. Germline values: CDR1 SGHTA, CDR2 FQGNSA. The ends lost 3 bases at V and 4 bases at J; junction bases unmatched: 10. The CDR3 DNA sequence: TGTGCCAGCAGCTTCTTGAGCGGGGGGGGACGGTCAGATACGCAGTATTTT. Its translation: CASSFLSGGGRSDTQYF.

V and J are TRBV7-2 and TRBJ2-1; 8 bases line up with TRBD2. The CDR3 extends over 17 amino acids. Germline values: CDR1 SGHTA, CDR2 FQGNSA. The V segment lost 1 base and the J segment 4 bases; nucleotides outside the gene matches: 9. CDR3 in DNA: TGTGCCAGCAGCTTAGGAATTGTGGGACTAGGGTACAATGAGCAGTTCTTC. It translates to CASSLGIVGLGYNEQFF.

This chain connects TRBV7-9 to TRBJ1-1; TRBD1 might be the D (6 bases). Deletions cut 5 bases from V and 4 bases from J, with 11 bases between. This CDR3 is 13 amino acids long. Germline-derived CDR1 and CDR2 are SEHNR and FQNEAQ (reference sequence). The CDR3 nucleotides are TGTGCCAGCAGCGCTACAGGGTCCACTGAAGCTTTCTTT. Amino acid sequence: CASSATGSTEAFF.

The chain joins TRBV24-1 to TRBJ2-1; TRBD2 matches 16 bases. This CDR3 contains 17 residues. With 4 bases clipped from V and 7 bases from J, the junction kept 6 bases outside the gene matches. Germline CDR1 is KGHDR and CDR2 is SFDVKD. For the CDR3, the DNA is TGTGCCACCAGTGACAAGGGGACTAGCGGGAGGGTTAATGAGCAGTTCTTC. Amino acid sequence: CATSDKGTSGRVNEQFF.

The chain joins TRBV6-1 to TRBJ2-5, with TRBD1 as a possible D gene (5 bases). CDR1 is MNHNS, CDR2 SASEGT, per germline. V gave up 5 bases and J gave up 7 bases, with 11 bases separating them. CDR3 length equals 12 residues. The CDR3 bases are TGTGCCAGCAGTCGGACAACCGGGACCCAGTACTTC. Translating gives CASSRTTGTQYF.

CDR3 nucleotides: TGTGCCTGGAGCGAAGGGACTTATAACACCGGGGAGCTGTTTTTT. Protein sequence: CAWSEGTYNTGELFF. The chain carries TRBV30 and TRBJ2-2; tentatively, D is TRBD2 (6 bases). CDR3 length: 15 residues. V dropped 3 bases and J dropped 2 bases, with 13 bases sitting between them. Germline-derived CDR1 and CDR2 are GTSNPN and SVGIG (reference sequence).

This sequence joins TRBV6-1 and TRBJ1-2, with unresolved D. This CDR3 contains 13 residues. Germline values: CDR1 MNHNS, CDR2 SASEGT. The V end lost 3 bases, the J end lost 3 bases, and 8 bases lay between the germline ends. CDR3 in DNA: TGTGCCAGCAGTGAGACGGGAGACTATGGCTACACCTTC. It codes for CASSETGDYGYTF.

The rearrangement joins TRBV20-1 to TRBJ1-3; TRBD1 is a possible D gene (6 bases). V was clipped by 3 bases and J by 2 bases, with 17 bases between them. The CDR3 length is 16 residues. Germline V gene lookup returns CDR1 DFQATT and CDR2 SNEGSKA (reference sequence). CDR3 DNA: TGCAGTGCTAGGGTTCTTTCAGGGGAAGCTGGAAACACCATATATTTT. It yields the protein CSARVLSGEAGNTIYF.

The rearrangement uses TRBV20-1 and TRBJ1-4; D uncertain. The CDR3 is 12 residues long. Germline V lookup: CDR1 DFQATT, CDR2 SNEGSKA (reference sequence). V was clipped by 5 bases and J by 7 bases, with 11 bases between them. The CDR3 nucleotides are TGCAGTGCTGGCGATCCGAGTGAAAAACTGTTTTTT. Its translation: CSAGDPSEKLFF.